This TCR beta chain was observed in a study of blood T cell repertoires in COVID-19. Background on the study: Samples representing acute and convalescent COVID-19 were sourced from the United States, Italy and Spain. Sample material is recorded as cDNA or gDNA derived from T cells, B-cell-depleted T cells, or PBMCs.

The CDR3 extends over 18 amino acids. The V gene lost 3 bases and the J gene lost 1 base, with 21 bases spanning the gap. Germline-derived CDR1 and CDR2 are SGDLS and YYNGEE. Original processing notes: It was from reference gene primer amplification that nucleated cell counts were estimated. TCRdb keeps only in-frame clones here, not all; method: immunoSEQ multiplex PCR. V and J calls and clone size come straight from that table; D and trimming were deduced from the DNA. The data show just under 85,000 clones, 75% to 85% seen once. The clonotype originates from a woman older than 75 with acute or convalescent COVID-19. Sequenced material: peripheral blood. The chain uses TRBV9 and TRBJ2-3; possible D gene TRBD1, 6 bases. The DNA of the CDR3 is TGTGCCAGCAGCGCCCCCCAATTTTTGGGGGCAGGCACAGATACGCAGTATTTT. It yields the protein CASSAPQFLGAGTDTQYF.